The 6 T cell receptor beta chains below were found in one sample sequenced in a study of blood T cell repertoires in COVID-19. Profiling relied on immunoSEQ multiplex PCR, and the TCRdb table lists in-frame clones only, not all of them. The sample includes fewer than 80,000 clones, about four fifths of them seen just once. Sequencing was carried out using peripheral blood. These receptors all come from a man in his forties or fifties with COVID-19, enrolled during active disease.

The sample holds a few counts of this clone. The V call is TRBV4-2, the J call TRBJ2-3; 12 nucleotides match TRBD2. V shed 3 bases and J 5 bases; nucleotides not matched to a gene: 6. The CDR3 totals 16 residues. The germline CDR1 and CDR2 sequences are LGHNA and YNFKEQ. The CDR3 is CASSHGLAGFVDTQYF. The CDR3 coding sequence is TGTGCCAGCAGCCACGGACTAGCGGGGTTTGTAGATACGCAGTATTTT.

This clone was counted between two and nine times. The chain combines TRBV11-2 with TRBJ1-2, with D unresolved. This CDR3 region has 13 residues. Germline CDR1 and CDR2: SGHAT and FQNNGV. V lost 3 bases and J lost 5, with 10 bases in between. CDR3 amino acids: CASSFTRYYGYTF. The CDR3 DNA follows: TGTGCCAGCAGCTTTACCAGATATTATGGCTACACCTTC.

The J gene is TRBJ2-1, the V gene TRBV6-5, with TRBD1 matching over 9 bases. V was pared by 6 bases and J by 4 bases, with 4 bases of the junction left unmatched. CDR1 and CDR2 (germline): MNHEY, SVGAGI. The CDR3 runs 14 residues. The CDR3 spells CASSPGTGYNEQFF. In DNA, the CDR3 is TGTGCCAGCAGCCCCGGGACAGGGTACAATGAGCAGTTCTTC.

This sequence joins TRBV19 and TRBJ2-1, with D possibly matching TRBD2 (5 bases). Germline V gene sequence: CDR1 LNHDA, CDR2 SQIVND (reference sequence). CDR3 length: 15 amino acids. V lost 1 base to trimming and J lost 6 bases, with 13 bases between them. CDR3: CASSIGRRTFNEQFF. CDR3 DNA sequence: TGTGCCAGTAGTATAGGGCGCAGGACTTTCAATGAGCAGTTCTTC.

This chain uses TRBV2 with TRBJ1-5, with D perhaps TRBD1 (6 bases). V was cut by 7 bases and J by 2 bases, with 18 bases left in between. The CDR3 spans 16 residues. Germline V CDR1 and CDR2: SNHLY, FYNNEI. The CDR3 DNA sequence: TGTGCCAGCAACCCTCAGGGGCCTTGGGGCAATCAGCCCCAGCATTTT. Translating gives CASNPQGPWGNQPQHF.

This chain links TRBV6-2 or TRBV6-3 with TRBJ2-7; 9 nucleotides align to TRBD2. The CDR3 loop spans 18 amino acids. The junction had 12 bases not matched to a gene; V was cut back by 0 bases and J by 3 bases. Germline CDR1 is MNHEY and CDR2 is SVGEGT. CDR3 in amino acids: CASSYSIRRGGSSYEQYF. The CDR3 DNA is TGTGCCAGCAGTTACTCGATCAGGCGGGGGGGCAGCAGCTACGAGCAGTACTTC.